This T cell receptor (beta chain) came from a study of blood T cell repertoires in COVID-19. Study-wide context: Samples came from the United States, Italy and Spain, spanning acute and convalescent COVID-19. T cells, B-cell-depleted T cells, or PBMCs supplied cDNA or gDNA.

About this clone itself: An end of the junction does not agree with germline; a read error may underlie this.

Original data processing: Nucleated cell number was recorded as an estimate derived from reference gene primer amplification. Produced via immunoSEQ multiplex PCR; TCRdb's table is partial and in-frame only. V, J and clone size were drawn from that table, and D and trimming were deduced from the DNA. The sample carries just under 350,000 clones, around 83% recorded once. Germline V gene sequence: CDR1 MNHEY, CDR2 SVGAGI. The CDR3 runs 15 residues. This receptor was taken from a man aged 25-40 years with active or convalescent COVID-19. The J gene is TRBJ1-2, the V gene TRBV6-5, with 7 bases lining up with TRBD1. Input material: peripheral blood. The CDR3 nucleotides are TGTGCCAGCAGCACCCCACAAGGGGGCAACTACGGCTACACCTTC. As protein: CASSTPQGGNYGYTF.